A selection of T cell receptor beta chains follows, all from one sample in a study of cytomegalovirus exposure and HLA in healthy donors. TCRdb's copy holds only in-frame clones and misses some; the assay was immunoSEQ multiplex PCR. The table shows about 250,000 clones, with more than 55% occurring only once. Sequencing was performed on PBMCs. These receptors came from a female donor in good health and CMV-seronegative. CDR3s include the opening cysteine and the closing phenylalanine or tryptophan. The order of the fields is V gene, D gene, clone size, J gene, CDR3 DNA, CDR3 protein. The D gene is left open where the match is weak. Not every row has a clone size; where given, it reads once, few, many or a size class.

TRBV7-9	TRBD2	.	TRBJ2-3	TGTTCCAGCAGCCCAGATAGCGGGAGGGCAAAAGATACGCAGTATTTT	CSSSPDSGRAKDTQYF
TRBV27	.	.	TRBJ2-1	TGTGCCAGCAGTCCTTGGCGGGCGGGGTACAATGAGCAGTTCTTC	CASSPWRAGYNEQFF
TRBV5-1	.	few	TRBJ1-4	TGCGCCAGCACCGTAAAGGGGACTAATGAAAAACTGTTTTTT	CASTVKGTNEKLFF
TRBV9	TRBD1	few	TRBJ2-1	TGTGCCAGCAGCCCCGGGACAGATCCCGGGGATGAGCAGTTCTTC	CASSPGTDPGDEQFF
TRBV4-1	.	.	TRBJ2-5	TGCGCCAGCAGCCGAACAGGTATACAAGAGACCCAGTACTTC	CASSRTGIQETQYF
TRBV29-1	.	.	TRBJ2-1	TGCAGCGTAACTAGCTTCGGGGAGCAGTTCTTC	CSVTSFGEQFF
TRBV15	.	.	TRBJ1-4	TGTGCCACCAGCAGAGATCGTCCAGGGCTAAGGGAAAAACTGTTTTTT	CATSRDRPGLREKLFF
TRBV30	.	.	TRBJ2-5	TGTGCCTGGAAGCAGGGGAAAGAGACCCAGTACTTC	CAWKQGKETQYF
TRBV5-1	.	.	TRBJ2-3	TGCGCCAGCAGCCAAAACACAGATACGCAGTATTTT	CASSQNTDTQYF
TRBV5-6	TRBD1	.	TRBJ2-1	TGTGCCAGCAGCTTGGTTGGCAGGGGGCGCTCGGATGAGCAGTTCTTC	CASSLVGRGRSDEQFF
TRBV5-1	.	few	TRBJ1-2	TGCGCCAGCAGCCTGTCGACCGGAGAGAACTACGGCTACACCTTC	CASSLSTGENYGYTF
TRBV5-1	.	.	TRBJ1-1	TGCGCCAGCAGCTCGGGGGGTGGGAACACTGAAGCTTTCTTT	CASSSGGGNTEAFF
TRBV7-9	.	.	TRBJ1-5	TGTGCCAGCAGGCGGGGCTCAGATCAGCCCCAGCATTTT	CASRRGSDQPQHF
TRBV10-3	TRBD2	once	TRBJ2-3	TGTGCCATCAGTGAGTCGGCGGGAGGTACAGATACGCAGTATTTT	CAISESAGGTDTQYF
TRBV7-9	TRBD2	.	TRBJ2-7	TGTGCCAGCAGCTCGCCTAGCGGGAGGGCACGCGAGCAGTACTTC	CASSSPSGRAREQYF
TRBV5-1	.	.	TRBJ2-1	TGCGCCAGCAGCGAGGGCGGGGACAGCTACAATGAGCAGTTCTTC	CASSEGGDSYNEQFF
TRBV11-2	.	.	TRBJ2-1	TGTGCCAGCAGCGGGGACATCTACAATGAGCAGTTCTTC	CASSGDIYNEQFF
TRBV6-5	TRBD1	.	TRBJ1-2	TGTGCCAGCAGTTACTCAGGGGGCTCTTTAGGCTACACCTTC	CASSYSGGSLGYTF
TRBV10-1	TRBD1	.	TRBJ1-1	TGCGCCAGCAGCTATGACAGGGGGAGAACTGAAGCTTTCTTT	CASSYDRGRTEAFF
TRBV5-1	TRBD2	.	TRBJ2-7	TGCGCCAGCAGACAGCGGGACCTGGGGGAGCAGTACTTC	CASRQRDLGEQYF
TRBV18	TRBD1	.	TRBJ1-1	TGTGCCAGCTCACCCTACAGACAGGGGGGCACTGAAGCTTTCTTT	CASSPYRQGGTEAFF
TRBV6-5	TRBD2	.	TRBJ2-3	TGTGCCAGCTCTAGCGGGAGAGATACGCAGTATTTT	CASSSGRDTQYF
TRBV7-3	.	few	TRBJ2-3	TGTGCCAGCAGCTTAGCAGGGGCCACAGATACGCAGTATTTT	CASSLAGATDTQYF
TRBV11-1	TRBD1	.	TRBJ2-5	TGTGCCAGCAGCTCCTGGACAGGCCCTGGTGAGACCCAGTACTTC	CASSSWTGPGETQYF
TRBV2	TRBD1	few	TRBJ1-1	TGTGCCTGCCAGGGGGCATTGAACACTGAAGCTTTCTTT	CACQGALNTEAFF
TRBV29-1	.	.	TRBJ1-1	TGCAGCGTTGATCTCGGGAATCGCGCTTTCTTT	CSVDLGNRAFF
TRBV11-2	.	once	TRBJ2-7	TGTGCCAGCAGCTTAGAGTTTGCGGCGTCCTACGAGCAGTACTTC	CASSLEFAASYEQYF
TRBV7-6	TRBD2	.	TRBJ2-7	TGTGCCAGCAGCTTAGGCGGGGGAGCCGAGCAGTACTTC	CASSLGGGAEQYF
TRBV5-4	TRBD2	.	TRBJ2-5	TGTGCCAGCTCCATGGGGGGGTTTCAAGAGACCCAGTACTTC	CASSMGGFQETQYF
TRBV19	.	.	TRBJ1-1	TGTGCCAGTAGTATCCGGGGGGAGCCCACTGAAGCTTTCTTT	CASSIRGEPTEAFF
TRBV5-1	TRBD2	.	TRBJ2-1	TGCGCCAGCAGCTTGTACCCTGGGACTAGCGGGAGGGCGAATGAGCAGTTCTTC	CASSLYPGTSGRANEQFF
TRBV2	TRBD2	.	TRBJ2-1	TGTGCCAGCAGTGAAGGGACAGGGATTGGGACTAGCGCTTACAATGAGCAGTTCTTC	CASSEGTGIGTSAYNEQFF
TRBV25-1	.	.	TRBJ2-1	TGTGCCAGCACCCAATCGCCGGGCGCCAGGGCATATGAGCAGTTCTTC	CASTQSPGARAYEQFF
TRBV5-1	.	.	TRBJ2-2	TGCGCCCCCCGCCCCGACCCGGGGTCGAACACCGGGGAGCTGTTTTTT	CAPRPDPGSNTGELFF
TRBV30	.	.	TRBJ1-1	TGTGCCTGGACAGGGAATCCCAACACTGAAGCTTTCTTT	CAWTGNPNTEAFF
TRBV4-1	.	.	TRBJ1-2	TGCGCCAGCAGCCAAGCATCAGGGGTCGATGGCTACACCTTC	CASSQASGVDGYTF
TRBV10-3	TRBD2	few	TRBJ2-7	TGTGCCATCAGTGACACTAGCGGGACAGGTTCCAACGAGCAGTACTTC	CAISDTSGTGSNEQYF
TRBV4-1	TRBD1	.	TRBJ2-1	TGCGCCAGCAGCCTCAGGGGGACAGTCCCTGACAATGAGCAGTTCTTC	CASSLRGTVPDNEQFF
TRBV5-4	TRBD1	.	TRBJ1-1	TGTGCCAGCAGCTTGGCAGGGGGAAGGAACACTGAAGCTTTCTTT	CASSLAGGRNTEAFF
TRBV5-4	TRBD1	.	TRBJ2-7	TGTGCCAGCAGCCAACGACAGGGGAGGCCCTACGAGCAGTACTTC	CASSQRQGRPYEQYF
TRBV5-1	.	.	TRBJ1-4	TGCGCCAGCAGCTTGAGCCAGGGGAGCTTAAATGAAAAACTGTTTTTT	CASSLSQGSLNEKLFF
TRBV7-6	.	.	TRBJ2-2	TGTGCCAGCAGCTTCTCGGGGGCCGGGGAGCTGTTTTTT	CASSFSGAGELFF
TRBV7-9	.	.	TRBJ2-3	TGTGCCAGCAGCTTAGCGGCGGCAACGCAGTATTTT	CASSLAAATQYF